This T cell receptor beta chain was obtained from a study of Ad26.COV2.S vaccination and SARS-CoV-2 variants. Remarks on this clone: Antigen unknown.

With V trimmed by 2 bases and J by 5 bases, 7 bases remained unmatched. Germline loops: CDR1 SNHLY, CDR2 FYNNEI. The CDR3 loop spans 16 amino acids. Study observations and caveats: There was reportedly substantial breadth in spike-specific CD8+ and CD4+ T cell responses after vaccination.

Clones were read by immunoSEQ multiplex PCR, and TCRdb kept only the in-frame ones, dropping some. This repertoire shows around 140,000 clones, 86% found once; its top ten account for around 5%. The sequenced sample was peripheral blood, obtained after recovery from COVID-19. The receptor was derived from a human donor who had recovered from COVID-19. V and J are TRBV2 and TRBJ2-1, with 9 bases lining up with TRBD2. The CDR3 loop reads CASSEIFSGGNNEQFF. The CDR3 region has the DNA TGTGCCAGCAGTGAAATTTTTAGCGGGGGAAACAATGAGCAGTTCTTC.